This TCR beta chain was sequenced for a study of blood T cell repertoires in COVID-19 (dated by TCRdb to 2018 to 2021). With respect to the entire study: Samples from collaborators originated in the United States, Italy and Spain and spanned both the acute and convalescent phases of COVID-19. The sample metadata nearly always contained a de-identified subject ID, COVID-19 status, age in years and sex. The samples were drawn from the first 160 participants of the ongoing ImmuneRACE study and from over a thousand subjects provided by 6 global collaborators. The material from the prospective study consisted of cDNA or gDNA derived from T cells, B-cell-depleted T cells, or PBMCs. Where available, HLA class I and class II types were obtained from metadata supplied by the sample provider rather than from assay-based typing. Subjects who had been exposed to COVID-19, were actively infected with it, or had recovered from it provided the deeply sampled blood TCRbeta repertoires that made up the dataset. The repertoires were released in a freely available public database intended as a resource for research on the immune response to SARS-CoV-2.

Participants in the prospective study were enrolled through a virtual design, were aged roughly 18 to 100 years, and lived in about 25 United States geographic areas. To assign participants to cohorts, the prospective study relied on clinical history that participants themselves reported in a screening survey and a study questionnaire. Exposed participants had been in contact with someone with a PCR-confirmed or clinician-diagnosed COVID-19 case within 2 weeks of study entry. In the prospective study, mobile phlebotomists collected whole blood, serum and a nasopharyngeal or oropharyngeal swab from each participant. Additional blood draws and questionnaires over a roughly two-month period could optionally be provided by prospective study participants. Prospective study blood samples were shipped either frozen or at room temperature before DNA extraction. What the study reported, not specific to this receptor: How much clinical and demographic metadata was included differed by source and by participant, and the metadata was provided uncurated.

CDR1 MRHNA and CDR2 SNTAGT are derived from the germline V gene. Trimmed from V: 2 bases; trimmed from J: 5 bases; junction bases lacking a gene match: 12. There are 17 amino acids in the CDR3, from cysteine to phenylalanine inclusive. The sequence is cut down to CDR3 DNA, 51 bases in frame from base 1. The immunoSEQ Assay, a bias-controlled multiplex PCR, was used to amplify TCRbeta CDR3 regions from genomic DNA. The study's own analysis went as follows. Within the assay, amplification of reference gene primers was used to estimate how many nucleated cells each sample contained. Sequence reads were collapsed and filtered to measure the absolute abundance of every unique TCRbeta CDR3 rearrangement. For each sample, productive Simpson clonality was calculated by taking the square root of Simpson's diversity index across productive rearrangements. As stored in TCRdb, this immuneACCESS dataset retains in-frame rearrangements with V and J assigned. A fraction of the clones does not appear; measured against another copy, unresolved V genes explain less than half of the discrepancy, and the remainder lacks a known reason. V, J and clone size were drawn from that table, and D and trimming were deduced from the DNA. Across this sample there are 150,000 to 200,000 clones, with around 80% seen only once. The ten largest clones represent around 14% of the sample.

A word on this clone: It has no known antigen specificity. No quality values exist for individual bases; no much larger clone is one base distant.

The rearranged chain carries TRBV6-4 and TRBJ2-3; 8 central nucleotides agree with TRBD2. The sequence was collected from a man in his 60s who had been exposed to COVID-19. The material sequenced was PBMCs or T cells enriched from blood (not recorded which). At the DNA level, the sequence is TGTGCCAGCAGTGACAGGGGCGGGCGGGAGGAGGGAGATACGCAGTATTTT. It translates to CASSDRGGREEGDTQYF.